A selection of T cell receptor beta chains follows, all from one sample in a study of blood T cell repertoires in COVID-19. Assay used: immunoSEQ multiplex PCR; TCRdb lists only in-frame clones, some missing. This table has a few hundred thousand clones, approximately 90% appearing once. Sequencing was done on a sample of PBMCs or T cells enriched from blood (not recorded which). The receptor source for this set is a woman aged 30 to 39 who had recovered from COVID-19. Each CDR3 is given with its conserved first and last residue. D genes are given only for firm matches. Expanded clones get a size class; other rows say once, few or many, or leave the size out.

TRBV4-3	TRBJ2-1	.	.	CASSPKLFDWPMDEQFF	TGCGCCAGCAGCCCCAAACTCTTCGACTGGCCGATGGATGAGCAGTTCTTC
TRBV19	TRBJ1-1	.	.	CASSIGSGMNTEAFF	TGTGCCAGTAGTATAGGTTCAGGGATGAACACTGAAGCTTTCTTT
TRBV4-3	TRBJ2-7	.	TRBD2	CASSLGSGSYEQYF	TGCGCCAGCAGCCTTGGTAGCGGGTCCTACGAGCAGTACTTC
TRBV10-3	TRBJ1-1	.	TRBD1	CAIAWDRDTEAFF	TGTGCCATCGCCTGGGACAGGGACACTGAAGCTTTCTTT
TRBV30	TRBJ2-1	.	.	CAWSGGFPSNEQFF	TGTGCCTGGAGTGGGGGCTTCCCCTCCAATGAGCAGTTCTTC
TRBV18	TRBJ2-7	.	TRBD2	CASSPGSGRAYEQYF	TGTGCCAGCTCACCGGGAAGCGGGAGGGCCTACGAGCAGTACTTC
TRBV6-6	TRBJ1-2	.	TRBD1	CASSYSSAGGYGYTF	TGTGCCAGCAGTTACTCGAGTGCAGGGGGCTATGGCTACACCTTC
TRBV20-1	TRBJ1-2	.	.	CSALKGHGYTF	TGCAGTGCTCTCAAGGGGCATGGCTACACCTTC
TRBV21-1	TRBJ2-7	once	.	CASSKGQLWGWNEQYF	TGTGCCAGCAGCAAAGGGCAACTGTGGGGCTGGAACGAGCAGTACTTC
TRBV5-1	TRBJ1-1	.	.	CASSLRTMGAQAFF	TGCGCCAGCAGCTTACGTACAATGGGCGCTCAAGCTTTCTTT
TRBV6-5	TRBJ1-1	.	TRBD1	CASSSTGTEAFF	TGTGCCAGCAGTTCGACAGGGACTGAAGCTTTCTTT
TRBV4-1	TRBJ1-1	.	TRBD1	CASSSLPKGAPNTEAFF	TGCGCCAGCAGTTCACTTCCGAAGGGGGCACCGAACACTGAAGCTTTCTTT
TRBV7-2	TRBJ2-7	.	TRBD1	CASSSNPGQGIYEQYF	TGTGCCAGCAGCTCCAATCCGGGACAGGGTATCTACGAGCAGTACTTC
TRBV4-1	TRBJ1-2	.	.	CASSQLESRSYTF	TGCGCCAGCAGCCAACTCGAAAGCAGGAGCTACACCTTC